This T cell receptor beta chain stems from a study of blood T cell repertoires in COVID-19. As for the study in general: Sites across the United States, Italy and Spain contributed samples from acute and convalescent COVID-19.

The germline V gene encodes CDR1 SQVTM and CDR2 ANQGSEA. Trimming left V 1 base short and J 5 bases short, with 14 bases between. This CDR3 has 14 residues. Sequenced by immunoSEQ multiplex PCR; TCRdb stores in-frame clones only, minus some. Seen here are about 29,000 clones, approximately 87% observed once, and the top ten hold 24%. This TCR was sampled from a human donor with active COVID-19. The donor label of this sample is uncertain. V and J are TRBV29-1 and TRBJ2-5, with a weak D call TRBD2 (6 bases). Sequenced input: peripheral blood. The CDR3, as DNA: TGCAGCGTTGAAGTTGGAGGGGAAGGGGAGACCCAGTACTTC. Encoded protein: CSVEVGGEGETQYF.